This T cell receptor beta chain appears in the sequencing data of a study of shared clonotypes between healthy human individuals. Naive-designated CD8 cells lacked CD45RO, were positively enriched for CCR7, and omitted terminally differentiated effector memory CD45RA+ cells. When replicate PCRs were run on sorted subsets, they used 200 ng DNA, 28,000 or so T cell genomes. In the authors' methods: ImmunoSEQ gave junction-only sequences without quality scores, so filtering differed. The repertoire was sequenced with immunoSEQ multiplex PCR; TCRdb's copy has only in-frame clones and lacks some. V and J calls and clone size come straight from that table; D and trimming were deduced from the DNA. In the table there are about 2.1 million clones, about 94% of which are singletons. The CDR3 consists of 14 residues. Germline CDR1 SNHLY, CDR2 FYNNEI. The germline V and J ends were trimmed by 6 bases and 8 bases, with 19 bases remaining between them.

The sequenced material came from naive CD8+ T cells from PBMCs. The rearrangement links TRBV2 to TRBJ1-2, with TRBD1 as a possible D gene (5 bases). The receptor comes from a young man in good health. Some clones in this sample may be carry-over from other donors' samples. The DNA for the CDR3 is TGTGCCAGCAGCGCCGGGGAGACAGACCTAGGCTACACCTTC. Protein: CASSAGETDLGYTF.